This TCR beta chain was captured in a study of Ad26.COV2.S vaccination and SARS-CoV-2 variants. Study overall: Participant was drawn from the COV1001 Ad26.COV2.S trial arm. Administration of Ad26.COV2.S was intramuscular, either once or twice 56 days apart.

Specified treatment: over 15 received Ad26.COV2.S at low or high dose, single or two shots; about five received placebo; per-sample allocation not given. Day 63 after the first vaccine or placebo injection was the time point for sampling. Broader study findings: People who got the vaccine had more spike-specific TCR breadth than people who got placebo.

The repertoire was sequenced with immunoSEQ multiplex PCR; TCRdb's copy has only in-frame clones and lacks some. The data contain some 320,000 clones, 86% of them singletons. Regarding this clone: Its antigen is not known.

Looked up from germline, CDR1 is SQVTM and CDR2 is ANQGSEA. Trimming shortened V by 6 bases and J by 7 bases, and 15 bases separated the two germline ends. The CDR3 contains 12 residues. This material consisted of peripheral blood, taken in a trial of Ad26.COV2.S vaccine versus placebo. This clonotype was obtained from a person between 18 and 65 years old who received the Ad26.COV2.S COVID-19 vaccine or a placebo. The chain uses TRBV29-1 and TRBJ1-1; possibly TRBD1 for D (6 bases). DNA for the CDR3: TGCAGCGTCACAGGGAGACTACTTGAAGCTTTCTTT. Protein: CSVTGRLLEAFF.